This T cell receptor beta chain originates from a study of blood T cell repertoires in COVID-19. As processed by the authors: Scientists estimated how many nucleated cells there were by amplifying reference gene primers. This table comes from immunoSEQ multiplex PCR, and its TCRdb copy is limited to in-frame clones, with some not included. For V, J and clone size, that table is used; D and trimming come from the DNA. Of approximately 100,000 clones listed, more than 65% are singletons. The J segment lost 0 bases and the V segment lost 2 bases, leaving 7 bases of the junction unmatched. The CDR3 runs 19 residues. Germline-derived CDR1 and CDR2 are LGHNT and FRNRAP.

The chain links TRBV12-5 to TRBJ2-6, with TRBD1 matching over 10 bases. The sample taken for sequencing was peripheral blood. This clonotype was obtained from an elderly woman with active or convalescent COVID-19. This CDR3 reads CASGLKDRGVSSGANVLTF. The CDR3 DNA is TGTGCTAGTGGTTTGAAGGACAGGGGGGTGAGCTCTGGGGCCAACGTCCTGACTTTC.